This paragraph reports one TCR beta chain. Its antigen is not identified. Assay used: immunoSEQ multiplex PCR; TCRdb lists only in-frame clones, some missing. The repertoire holds 220,000 or so clones, approximately 87% seen once, with roughly 5.5% in the top ten. CDR3 length equals 13 residues. V shed 7 bases and J shed 4 bases, with 10 bases lying between them. The germline gives CDR1 MNHEY, CDR2 SVGAGI. These data belong to a study of cytomegalovirus exposure and HLA in healthy donors. Study results and limitations: High sensitivity and specificity were reportedly achieved when the classifier diagnosed cytomegalovirus status.

Sequences were obtained from PBMCs. The receptor's source is a woman between 18 and 29 years old in good health and CMV-seronegative. J is TRBJ2-2 and V is TRBV6-5; D is undetermined. The CDR3 spells CASKVPSTGELFF. Here the CDR3 DNA reads TGTGCCAGCAAAGTCCCGAGCACCGGGGAGCTGTTTTTT.